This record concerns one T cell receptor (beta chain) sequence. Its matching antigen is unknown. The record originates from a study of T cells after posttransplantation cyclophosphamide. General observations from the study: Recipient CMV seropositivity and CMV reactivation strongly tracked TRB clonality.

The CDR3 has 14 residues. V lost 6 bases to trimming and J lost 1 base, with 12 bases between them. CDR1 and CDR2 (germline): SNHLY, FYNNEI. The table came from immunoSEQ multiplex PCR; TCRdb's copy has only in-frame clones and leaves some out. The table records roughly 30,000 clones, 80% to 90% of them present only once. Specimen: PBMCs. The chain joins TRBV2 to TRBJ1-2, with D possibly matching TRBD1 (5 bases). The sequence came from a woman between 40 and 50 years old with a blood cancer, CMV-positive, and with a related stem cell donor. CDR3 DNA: TGTGCCAGCAGGAGACTAGGGGATAACTATGGCTACACCTTC. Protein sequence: CASRRLGDNYGYTF. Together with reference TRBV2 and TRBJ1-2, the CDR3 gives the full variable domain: EPEVTQTPSHQVTQMGQEVILRCVPISNHLYFYWYRQILGQKVEFLVSFYNNEISEKSEIFDDQFSVERPDGSNFTLKIRSTKLEDSAMYFCASRRLGDNYGYTFGSGTRLTVV.